This TCR beta chain was recovered during a study of blood T cell repertoires in COVID-19. Study information: Nucleic acid was either cDNA or gDNA, and it came from T cells, B-cell-depleted T cells, or PBMCs.

TCRdb's copy holds only in-frame clones and misses some; the assay was immunoSEQ multiplex PCR. The sample consists of some 240,000 clones, over 75% of them appearing once. V was trimmed by 4 bases and J by 3 bases, leaving 4 bases between them. The germline CDR1 and CDR2 sequences are SGHRS and YFSETQ. The CDR3 runs to 12 residues. The sequencing input was peripheral blood. The receptor comes from a human donor in a cohort sampled during active COVID-19. The chain has TRBV5-1 and TRBJ1-4; D uncertain. The CDR3 spells CASSLPNEKLFF. The CDR3 DNA is TGCGCCAGCAGCCTACCTAATGAAAAACTGTTTTTT.